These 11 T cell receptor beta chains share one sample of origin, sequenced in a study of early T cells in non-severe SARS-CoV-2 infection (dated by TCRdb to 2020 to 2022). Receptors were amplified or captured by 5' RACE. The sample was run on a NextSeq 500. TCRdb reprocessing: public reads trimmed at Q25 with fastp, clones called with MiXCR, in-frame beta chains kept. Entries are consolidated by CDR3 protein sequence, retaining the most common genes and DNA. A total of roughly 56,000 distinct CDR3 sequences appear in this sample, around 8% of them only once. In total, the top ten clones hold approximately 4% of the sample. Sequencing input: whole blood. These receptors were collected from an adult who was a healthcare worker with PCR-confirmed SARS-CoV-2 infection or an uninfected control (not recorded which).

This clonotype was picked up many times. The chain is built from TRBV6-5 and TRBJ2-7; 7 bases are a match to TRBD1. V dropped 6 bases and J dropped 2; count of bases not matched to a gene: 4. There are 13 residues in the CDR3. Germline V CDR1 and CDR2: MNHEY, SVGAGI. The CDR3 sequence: CASRQGDPYEQYF. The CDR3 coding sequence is TGTGCCAGCAGGCAGGGGGACCCCTACGAGCAGTACTTC.

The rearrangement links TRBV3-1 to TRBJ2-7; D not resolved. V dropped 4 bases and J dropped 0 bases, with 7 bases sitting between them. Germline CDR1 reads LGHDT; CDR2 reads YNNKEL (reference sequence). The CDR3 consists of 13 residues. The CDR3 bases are TGTGCCAGCAGCCTGACGTACTCCTACGAGCAGTACTTC. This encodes CASSLTYSYEQYF.

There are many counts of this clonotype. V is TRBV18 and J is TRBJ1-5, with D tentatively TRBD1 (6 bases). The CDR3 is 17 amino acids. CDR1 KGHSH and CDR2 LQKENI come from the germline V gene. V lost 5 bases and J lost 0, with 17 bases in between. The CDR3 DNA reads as TGTGCCAGCTCATCAAACAGGGAAATGGATAGCAATCAGCCCCAGCATTTT. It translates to CASSSNREMDSNQPQHF.

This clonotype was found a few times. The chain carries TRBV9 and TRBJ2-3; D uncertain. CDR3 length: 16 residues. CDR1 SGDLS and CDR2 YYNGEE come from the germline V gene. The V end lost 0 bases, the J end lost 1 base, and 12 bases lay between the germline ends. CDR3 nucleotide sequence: TGTGCCAGCAGCGTAGATGGTTGGCGCGGCACAGATACGCAGTATTTT. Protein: CASSVDGWRGTDTQYF.

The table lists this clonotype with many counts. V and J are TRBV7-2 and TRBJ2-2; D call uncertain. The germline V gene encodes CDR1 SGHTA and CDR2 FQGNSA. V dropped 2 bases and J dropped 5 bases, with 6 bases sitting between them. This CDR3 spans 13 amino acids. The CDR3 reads CASSLSRTGELFF. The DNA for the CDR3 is TGTGCCAGCAGCTTATCGCGGACCGGGGAGCTGTTTTTT.

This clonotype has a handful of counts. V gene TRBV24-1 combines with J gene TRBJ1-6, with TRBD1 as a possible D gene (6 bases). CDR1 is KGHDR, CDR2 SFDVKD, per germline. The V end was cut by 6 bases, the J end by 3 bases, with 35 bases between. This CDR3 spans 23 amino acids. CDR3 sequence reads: CATSPLCPPGAATTPLYNSPLHF. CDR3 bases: TGTGCCACCAGTCCCCTATGTCCCCCAGGGGCTGCCACAACCCCGCTCTATAATTCACCCCTCCACTTT.

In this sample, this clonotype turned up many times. As DNA, the CDR3 is TGTGCCAGCAGCCCCTGGGGAGGGGAGAATCAGCCCCAGCATTTT. Protein: CASSPWGGENQPQHF. The chain has TRBV7-6 and TRBJ1-5; TRBD1 might be the D (5 bases). The germline V gene has CDR1 SGHVS and CDR2 FNYEAQ. CDR3 length: 15 residues. The V end was cut by 5 bases, the J end by 4 bases, with 15 bases between.

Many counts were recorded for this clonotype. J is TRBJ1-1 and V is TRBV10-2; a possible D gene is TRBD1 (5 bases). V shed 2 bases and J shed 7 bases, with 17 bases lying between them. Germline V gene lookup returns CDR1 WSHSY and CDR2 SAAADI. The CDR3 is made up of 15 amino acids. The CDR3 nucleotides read TGCGCCAGCAGTGAGGGGGCGCTTGCTACTGGTGAAGCTTTCTTT. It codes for CASSEGALATGEAFF.

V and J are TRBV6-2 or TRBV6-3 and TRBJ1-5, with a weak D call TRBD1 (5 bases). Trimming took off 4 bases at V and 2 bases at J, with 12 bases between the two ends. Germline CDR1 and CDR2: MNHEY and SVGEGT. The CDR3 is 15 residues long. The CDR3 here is CASSSERGGNQPQHF. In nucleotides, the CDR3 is TGTGCCAGCAGTTCCGAGAGGGGTGGCAATCAGCCCCAGCATTTT.

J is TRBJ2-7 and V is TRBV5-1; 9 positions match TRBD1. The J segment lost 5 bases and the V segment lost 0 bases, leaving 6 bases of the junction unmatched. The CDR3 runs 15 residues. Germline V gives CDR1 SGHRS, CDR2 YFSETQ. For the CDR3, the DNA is TGCGCCAGCAGCTTGGGCCGACAGGGGGAGAACGAGCAGTACTTC. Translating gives CASSLGRQGENEQYF. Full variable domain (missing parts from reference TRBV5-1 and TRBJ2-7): KAGVTQTPRYLIKTRGQQVTLSCSPISGHRSVSWYQQTPGQGLQFLFEYFSETQRNKGNFPGRFSGRQFSNSRSEMNVSTLELGDSALYLCASSLGRQGENEQYFGPGTRLTVT.

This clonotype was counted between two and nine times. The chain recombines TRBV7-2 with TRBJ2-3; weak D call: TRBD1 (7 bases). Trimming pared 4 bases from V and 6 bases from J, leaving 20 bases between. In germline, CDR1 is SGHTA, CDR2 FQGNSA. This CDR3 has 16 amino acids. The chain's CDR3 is CASSYDGRQGGDTQYF. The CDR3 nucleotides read TGTGCCAGCAGCTATGATGGTCGGCAGGGGGGCGATACGCAGTATTTT. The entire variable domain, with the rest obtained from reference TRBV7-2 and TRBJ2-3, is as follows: GAGVSQSPSNKVTEKGKDVELRCDPISGHTALYWYRQSLGQGLEFLIYFQGNSAPDKSGLPSDRFSAERTGGSVSTLTIQRTQQEDSAVYLCASSYDGRQGGDTQYFGPGTRLTVL.